These T cell receptor beta chains were read from a single sample in a study of vaccination and CD4 T cells after COVID-19. Which antigens these TCRs recognize remains unknown. One entry per CDR3 protein, called by TCRdb with MiXCR from the PCR reads. The sample records tens of thousands of distinct CDR3 sequences, around 48% being singletons. Material for sequencing was CD4+ T cells from blood, cultured in vitro. The receptors come from a human donor who had recovered from COVID-19. Both conserved end residues are part of each CDR3. Each record gives: D gene, clone size, J gene, V gene, CDR3 protein, CDR3 DNA. D genes are given only for firm matches. The size field is filled for only some rows; it gives once, few, many or a size class.

d_call: NA; clone_size: few; j_call: TRBJ1-2; v_call: TRBV5-4; cdr3_aa: CASSSGGAYGYTF; cdr3_nt: TGTGCCAGCAGCTCGGGCGGGGCCTATGGCTACACCTTC
d_call: TRBD2; clone_size: few; j_call: TRBJ2-3; v_call: TRBV19; cdr3_aa: CASSAGTSSTDTQYF; cdr3_nt: TGTGCCAGTAGTGCTGGGACTAGCAGCACAGATACGCAGTATTTT
d_call: TRBD1; clone_size: NA; j_call: TRBJ1-5; v_call: TRBV20-1; cdr3_aa: CSAPTRDRDNQPQHF; cdr3_nt: TGCAGTGCTCCTACCCGGGACAGGGACAATCAGCCCCAGCATTTT
d_call: NA; clone_size: NA; j_call: TRBJ2-2; v_call: TRBV28; cdr3_aa: CASSLGGRNTGELFF; cdr3_nt: TGTGCCAGCAGTCTGGGGGGCAGAAACACCGGGGAGCTGTTTTTT
d_call: NA; clone_size: few; j_call: TRBJ2-5; v_call: TRBV19; cdr3_aa: CASSIAADRRETQYF; cdr3_nt: TGTGCCAGTAGTATAGCGGCGGATCGCCGGGAGACCCAGTACTTC
d_call: NA; clone_size: NA; j_call: TRBJ2-1; v_call: TRBV4-1; cdr3_aa: CASSQGPRGKSTGEQFF; cdr3_nt: TGCGCCAGCAGCCAAGGACCTAGGGGCAAGTCAACGGGTGAGCAGTTCTTC
d_call: NA; clone_size: few; j_call: TRBJ1-1; v_call: TRBV10-2; cdr3_aa: CASTDRTEAFF; cdr3_nt: TGCGCCAGCACCGATAGGACAGAAGCTTTCTTT
d_call: NA; clone_size: NA; j_call: TRBJ1-6; v_call: TRBV5-4; cdr3_aa: CASSLNQGAMIPLHF; cdr3_nt: TGTGCCAGCAGCTTGAACCAGGGTGCCATGATACCCCTCCACTTT
d_call: NA; clone_size: few; j_call: TRBJ1-3; v_call: TRBV7-9; cdr3_aa: CASSQGTGNTIYF; cdr3_nt: TGTGCCAGCAGCCAGGGGACTGGAAACACCATATATTTT
d_call: NA; clone_size: few; j_call: TRBJ1-5; v_call: TRBV24-1; cdr3_aa: CATSDSGPQHF; cdr3_nt: TGTGCCACCAGTGATTCCGGGCCCCAGCATTTT
d_call: TRBD1; clone_size: few; j_call: TRBJ2-2; v_call: TRBV19; cdr3_aa: CASTSPGQVNTGELFF; cdr3_nt: TGTGCCAGTACCTCACCAGGACAGGTGAACACCGGGGAGCTGTTTTTT
d_call: NA; clone_size: NA; j_call: TRBJ1-1; v_call: TRBV7-2; cdr3_aa: CASSLSRTEAFF; cdr3_nt: TGTGCCAGCAGCTTATCTAGGACTGAAGCTTTCTTT
d_call: TRBD2; clone_size: NA; j_call: TRBJ2-7; v_call: TRBV28; cdr3_aa: CASSRLAGVNEQYF; cdr3_nt: TGTGCCAGCAGCAGACTAGCGGGAGTCAACGAGCAGTACTTC
d_call: TRBD1; clone_size: NA; j_call: TRBJ1-1; v_call: TRBV6-1; cdr3_aa: CASRDRGNFF; cdr3_nt: TGTGCCAGCAGGGACAGGGGGAATTTCTTT
d_call: NA; clone_size: once; j_call: TRBJ1-2; v_call: TRBV15; cdr3_aa: CATSRALGGYTF; cdr3_nt: TGTGCCACCAGTCGGGCCCTCGGGGGCTACACCTTC
d_call: NA; clone_size: few; j_call: TRBJ2-5; v_call: TRBV7-9; cdr3_aa: CASSRSEARGETQYF; cdr3_nt: TGTGCCAGCAGCCGTTCCGAGGCCCGTGGGGAGACCCAGTACTTC
d_call: NA; clone_size: NA; j_call: TRBJ1-1; v_call: TRBV14; cdr3_aa: CASSQAPPGTEAFF; cdr3_nt: TGTGCCAGCAGCCAAGCCCCTCCGGGCACTGAAGCTTTCTTT
d_call: NA; clone_size: NA; j_call: TRBJ2-3; v_call: TRBV6-2/TRBV6-3; cdr3_aa: CASRTTRQPGKDTQYF; cdr3_nt: TGTGCCAGCAGAACAACTCGACAGCCAGGGAAAGATACGCAGTATTTT
d_call: NA; clone_size: few; j_call: TRBJ2-3; v_call: TRBV28; cdr3_aa: CASSLAGKTDTQYF; cdr3_nt: TGTGCCAGCAGTTTAGCGGGGAAAACAGATACGCAGTATTTT
d_call: TRBD2; clone_size: NA; j_call: TRBJ2-2; v_call: TRBV20-1; cdr3_aa: CSARGVPSGGQNTGELFF; cdr3_nt: TGCAGTGCTAGAGGGGTCCCTAGCGGGGGTCAAAACACCGGGGAGCTGTTTTTT
d_call: TRBD1; clone_size: few; j_call: TRBJ1-5; v_call: TRBV6-4; cdr3_aa: CASSAPDRGNQPQHF; cdr3_nt: TGTGCCAGCAGTGCCCCGGACAGGGGCAATCAGCCCCAGCATTTT
d_call: NA; clone_size: NA; j_call: TRBJ2-5; v_call: TRBV6-1; cdr3_aa: CASRGGGAVGGQETQYF; cdr3_nt: TGTGCCAGCAGAGGGGGAGGCGCGGTGGGCGGCCAAGAGACCCAGTACTTC
d_call: NA; clone_size: NA; j_call: TRBJ1-2; v_call: TRBV4-3; cdr3_aa: CASSQEPRNYGYTF; cdr3_nt: TGCGCCAGCAGCCAAGAACCCCGAAACTATGGCTACACCTTC
d_call: NA; clone_size: once; j_call: TRBJ1-2; v_call: TRBV28; cdr3_aa: CASTRTNVGYTF; cdr3_nt: TGTGCCAGCACCAGGACTAACGTGGGCTACACCTTC
d_call: TRBD1; clone_size: NA; j_call: TRBJ1-1; v_call: TRBV20-1; cdr3_aa: CIMTGLNTEAFF; cdr3_nt: TGCATTATGACAGGGCTTAACACTGAAGCTTTCTTT
d_call: NA; clone_size: few; j_call: TRBJ2-7; v_call: TRBV5-1; cdr3_aa: CASSGGDSYEQYF; cdr3_nt: TGCGCCAGCTCCGGAGGGGACTCCTACGAGCAGTACTTC
d_call: NA; clone_size: NA; j_call: TRBJ1-2; v_call: TRBV7-2; cdr3_aa: CASSLEGVVYGYTF; cdr3_nt: TGTGCCAGCAGCTTAGAGGGGGTAGTCTATGGCTACACCTTC
d_call: TRBD1; clone_size: NA; j_call: TRBJ1-6; v_call: TRBV19; cdr3_aa: CASRLGTDLSYYNSPLHF; cdr3_nt: TGTGCCAGCCGACTCGGGACAGACCTCAGTTACTATAATTCACCCCTCCACTTT
d_call: NA; clone_size: NA; j_call: TRBJ2-7; v_call: TRBV6-5; cdr3_aa: CASSYSSTRGSYEQYF; cdr3_nt: TGTGCCAGCAGTTACTCGTCGACAAGGGGGTCCTACGAGCAGTACTTC
d_call: TRBD2; clone_size: NA; j_call: TRBJ2-1; v_call: TRBV20-1; cdr3_aa: CSARAPGTSLNEQFF; cdr3_nt: TGCAGTGCTAGGGCCCCCGGGACTAGCCTCAATGAGCAGTTCTTC
d_call: NA; clone_size: NA; j_call: TRBJ1-6; v_call: TRBV27; cdr3_aa: CASSLEGARLTYNSPLHF; cdr3_nt: TGTGCCAGCAGTTTAGAAGGAGCGAGGCTGACCTATAATTCACCCCTCCACTTT
d_call: TRBD2; clone_size: NA; j_call: TRBJ2-5; v_call: TRBV7-2; cdr3_aa: CASSSESGRRRETQYF; cdr3_nt: TGTGCCAGCAGCTCAGAAAGCGGGAGGAGGCGAGAGACCCAGTACTTC
d_call: TRBD1; clone_size: few; j_call: TRBJ1-5; v_call: TRBV7-2; cdr3_aa: CASSLGQGGSQPQHF; cdr3_nt: TGTGCCAGCAGCCTCGGACAGGGCGGGAGCCAGCCCCAGCATTTT
d_call: NA; clone_size: once; j_call: TRBJ2-1; v_call: TRBV6-4; cdr3_aa: CASSDEADEQFF; cdr3_nt: TGTGCCAGCAGTGACGAGGCGGATGAGCAGTTCTTC
d_call: NA; clone_size: once; j_call: TRBJ2-1; v_call: TRBV24-1; cdr3_aa: CATSGTNNEQFF; cdr3_nt: TGTGCCACCAGTGGTACCAACAATGAGCAGTTCTTC
d_call: NA; clone_size: few; j_call: TRBJ1-1; v_call: TRBV18; cdr3_aa: CASSRGAALPEAFF; cdr3_nt: TGTGCCAGCTCACGAGGGGCCGCCCTACCTGAAGCTTTCTTT
d_call: TRBD2; clone_size: NA; j_call: TRBJ2-3; v_call: TRBV6-1; cdr3_aa: CASTPAGVLYTQYF; cdr3_nt: TGTGCCAGCACCCCAGCGGGAGTTTTATATACGCAGTATTTT
d_call: NA; clone_size: NA; j_call: TRBJ2-1; v_call: TRBV11-2; cdr3_aa: CASSRDIGSYNEQFF; cdr3_nt: TGTGCCAGCAGCCGTGACATAGGGTCCTACAATGAGCAGTTCTTC
d_call: NA; clone_size: NA; j_call: TRBJ1-2; v_call: TRBV4-3; cdr3_aa: CASSQDSGWDYGYTF; cdr3_nt: TGCGCCAGCAGCCAAGATTCGGGGTGGGACTATGGCTACACCTTC
d_call: NA; clone_size: NA; j_call: TRBJ1-6; v_call: TRBV2; cdr3_aa: CASSERTGYNSPLHF; cdr3_nt: TGTGCCAGCAGTGAGAGGACGGGGTATAATTCACCCCTCCACTTT
d_call: TRBD1; clone_size: NA; j_call: TRBJ1-2; v_call: TRBV12-5; cdr3_aa: CASGPDRNFYGYTF; cdr3_nt: TGTGCTAGTGGCCCGGACAGGAACTTCTATGGCTACACCTTC
d_call: NA; clone_size: NA; j_call: TRBJ2-6; v_call: TRBV6-2/TRBV6-3; cdr3_aa: CASFRDWAGANVLTF; cdr3_nt: TGTGCCAGCTTCCGTGACTGGGCTGGGGCCAACGTCCTGACTTTC
d_call: NA; clone_size: few; j_call: TRBJ2-2; v_call: TRBV10-1; cdr3_aa: CASTGQVATGELFF; cdr3_nt: TGCGCCAGCACTGGCCAGGTAGCCACCGGGGAGCTGTTTTTT
d_call: NA; clone_size: few; j_call: TRBJ2-5; v_call: TRBV7-2; cdr3_aa: CASSISSLDTQYF; cdr3_nt: TGTGCCAGCAGCATCTCTAGTCTCGATACCCAGTACTTC
d_call: NA; clone_size: NA; j_call: TRBJ2-3; v_call: TRBV20-1; cdr3_aa: CSALDPREYTDTQYF; cdr3_nt: TGCAGTGCTCTGGACCCCCGAGAGTACACAGATACGCAGTATTTT
d_call: NA; clone_size: few; j_call: TRBJ1-1; v_call: TRBV12-3/TRBV12-4; cdr3_aa: CASSTREGMNTEAFF; cdr3_nt: TGTGCCAGCTCGACGAGGGAGGGAATGAACACTGAAGCTTTCTTT
d_call: NA; clone_size: few; j_call: TRBJ1-2; v_call: TRBV2; cdr3_aa: CASGEVSNYGYTF; cdr3_nt: TGTGCCAGCGGGGAGGTCTCTAACTATGGCTACACCTTC
d_call: NA; clone_size: NA; j_call: TRBJ1-6; v_call: TRBV20-1; cdr3_aa: CSAVENKANNSPLHF; cdr3_nt: TGCAGTGCTGTAGAAAACAAGGCGAATAATTCACCCCTCCACTTT
d_call: NA; clone_size: NA; j_call: TRBJ2-7; v_call: TRBV4-1; cdr3_aa: CASSQDPGAEQYF; cdr3_nt: TGCGCCAGCAGCCAAGACCCAGGGGCCGAGCAGTACTTC
d_call: TRBD2; clone_size: NA; j_call: TRBJ2-3; v_call: TRBV6-1; cdr3_aa: CASSQRGGSTDTQYF; cdr3_nt: TGTGCCAGCAGTCAACGGGGGGGATCCACAGATACGCAGTATTTT
d_call: NA; clone_size: NA; j_call: TRBJ1-2; v_call: TRBV7-9; cdr3_aa: CASNWGQGGYTF; cdr3_nt: TGTGCCAGCAACTGGGGGCAAGGTGGCTACACCTTC
d_call: NA; clone_size: NA; j_call: TRBJ1-6; v_call: TRBV20-1; cdr3_aa: CSAEGGAGSPLHF; cdr3_nt: TGCAGTGCCGAGGGGGGGGCAGGGTCACCCCTCCACTTT
d_call: TRBD2; clone_size: NA; j_call: TRBJ2-7; v_call: TRBV2; cdr3_aa: CASSALARAYEQYF; cdr3_nt: TGTGCCAGCAGCGCACTAGCGAGGGCCTACGAGCAGTACTTC
d_call: TRBD1; clone_size: NA; j_call: TRBJ1-3; v_call: TRBV20-1; cdr3_aa: CSARRQGPGNTIYF; cdr3_nt: TGCAGTGCTAGAAGACAGGGGCCAGGAAACACCATATATTTT
d_call: NA; clone_size: once; j_call: TRBJ1-4; v_call: TRBV27; cdr3_aa: CASSLMRPGEKLFF; cdr3_nt: TGTGCCAGCAGTTTGATGAGGCCCGGTGAAAAACTGTTTTTT
d_call: NA; clone_size: NA; j_call: TRBJ2-7; v_call: TRBV30; cdr3_aa: CAWKASGSYYEQYF; cdr3_nt: TGTGCCTGGAAGGCCAGCGGCTCATATTACGAGCAGTACTTC
d_call: NA; clone_size: few; j_call: TRBJ1-2; v_call: TRBV12-3/TRBV12-4; cdr3_aa: CASSLTGKGYTF; cdr3_nt: TGTGCCAGCAGTTTAACAGGGAAGGGCTACACCTTC